This TCR beta chain was recovered during a study of regulatory T cells in long-lasting Graves disease. This clonotype was counted at least ten times. Sequencing libraries for TCR beta were prepared with iRepertoire HTBI primers and Arm-PCR of CDR3 regions. In the authors' methods: Across all samples, under 65 TRBV segments and around 14 TRBJ segments were identified. Each CDR3 protein gets one entry after TCRdb re-called the multiplex PCR reads with MiXCR. Clone size and V and J calls follow TCRdb, not the original study. The data contain around 240,000 distinct CDR3 sequences, around 19% of them seen just once; the ten biggest clones take up around 15%. Time point of the sample: newly diagnosed GD, antithyroid drugs for less than 3 months. With RNA extracted from PBMCs as input, the TCR library was made. Germline assignment: CDR1 SGDLS and CDR2 YYNGEE. Trimming removed 0 bases from V and 1 base from J, with 5 bases in between. This CDR3 contains 14 residues.

These same data were also listed under a study on T cells in Graves' hyperthyroidism and ophthalmopathy.

This sample comprised peripheral blood mononuclear cells (PBMCs), obtained at new diagnosis, from a patient treated with antithyroid drugs. The receptor comes from a woman aged 25 to 39 with Graves disease. The chain uses TRBV9 and TRBJ2-1; D is ambiguous. CDR3 DNA: TGTGCCAGCAGCGTAGTCGGTTCCTACAATGAGCAGTTCTTC. Its translation: CASSVVGSYNEQFF.